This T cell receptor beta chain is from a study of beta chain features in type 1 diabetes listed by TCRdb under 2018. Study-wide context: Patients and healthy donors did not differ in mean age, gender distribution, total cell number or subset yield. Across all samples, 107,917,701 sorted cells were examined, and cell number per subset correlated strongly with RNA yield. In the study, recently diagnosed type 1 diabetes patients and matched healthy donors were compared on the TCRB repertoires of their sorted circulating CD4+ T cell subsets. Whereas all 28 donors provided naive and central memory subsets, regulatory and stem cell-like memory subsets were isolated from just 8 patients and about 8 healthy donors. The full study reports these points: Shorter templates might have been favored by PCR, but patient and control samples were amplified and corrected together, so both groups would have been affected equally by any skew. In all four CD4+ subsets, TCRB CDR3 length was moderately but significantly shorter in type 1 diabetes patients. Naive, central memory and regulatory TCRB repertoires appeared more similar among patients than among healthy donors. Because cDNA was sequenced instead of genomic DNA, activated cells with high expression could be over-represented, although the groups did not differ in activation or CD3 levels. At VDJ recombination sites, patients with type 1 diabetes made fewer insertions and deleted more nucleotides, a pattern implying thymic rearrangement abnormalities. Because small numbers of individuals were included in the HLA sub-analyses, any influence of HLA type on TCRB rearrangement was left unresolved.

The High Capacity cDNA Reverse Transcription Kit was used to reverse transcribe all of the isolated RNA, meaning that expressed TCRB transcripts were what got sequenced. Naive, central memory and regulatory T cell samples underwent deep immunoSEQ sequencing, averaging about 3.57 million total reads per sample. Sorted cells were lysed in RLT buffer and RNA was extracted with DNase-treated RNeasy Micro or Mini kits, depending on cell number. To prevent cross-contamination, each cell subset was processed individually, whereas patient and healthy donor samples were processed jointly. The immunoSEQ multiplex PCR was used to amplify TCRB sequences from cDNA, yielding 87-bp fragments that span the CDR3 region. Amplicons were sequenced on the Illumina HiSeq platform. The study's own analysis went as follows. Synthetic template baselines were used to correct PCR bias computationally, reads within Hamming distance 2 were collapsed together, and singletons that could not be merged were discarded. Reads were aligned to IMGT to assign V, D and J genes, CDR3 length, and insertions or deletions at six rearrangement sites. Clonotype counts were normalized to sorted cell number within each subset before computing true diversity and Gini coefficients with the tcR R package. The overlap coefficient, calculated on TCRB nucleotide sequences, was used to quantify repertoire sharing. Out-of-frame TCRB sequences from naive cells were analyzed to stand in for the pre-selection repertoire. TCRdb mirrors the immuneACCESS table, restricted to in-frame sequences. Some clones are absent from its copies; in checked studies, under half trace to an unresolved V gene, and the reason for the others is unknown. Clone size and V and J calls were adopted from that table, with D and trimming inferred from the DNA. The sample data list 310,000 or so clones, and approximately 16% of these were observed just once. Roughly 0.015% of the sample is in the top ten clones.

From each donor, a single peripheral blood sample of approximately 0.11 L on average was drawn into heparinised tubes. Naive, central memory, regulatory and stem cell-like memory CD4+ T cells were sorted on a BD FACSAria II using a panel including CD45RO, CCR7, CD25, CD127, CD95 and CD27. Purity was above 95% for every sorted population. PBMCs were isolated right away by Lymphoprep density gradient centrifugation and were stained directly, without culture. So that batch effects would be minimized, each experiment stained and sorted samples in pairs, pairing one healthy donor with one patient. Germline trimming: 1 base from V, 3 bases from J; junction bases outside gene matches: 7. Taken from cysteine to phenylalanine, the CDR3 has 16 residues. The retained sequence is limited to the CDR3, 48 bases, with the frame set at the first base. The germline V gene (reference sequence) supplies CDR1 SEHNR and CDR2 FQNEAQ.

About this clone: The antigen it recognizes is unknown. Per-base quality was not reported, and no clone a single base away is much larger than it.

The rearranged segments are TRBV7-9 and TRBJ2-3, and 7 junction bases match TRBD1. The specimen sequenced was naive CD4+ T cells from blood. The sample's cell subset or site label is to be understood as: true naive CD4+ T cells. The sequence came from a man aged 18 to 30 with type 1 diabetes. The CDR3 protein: CASSLVGDRRTDTQYF. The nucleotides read TGTGCCAGCAGCTTAGTTGGGGACAGAAGAACAGATACGCAGTATTTT.